This T cell receptor (beta chain) derives from a study of blood T cell repertoires in COVID-19. Method: immunoSEQ multiplex PCR; TCRdb's copy keeps in-frame clones and lacks some. The sample holds 150,000 or so clones, around 80% seen once. The origin of this receptor is a human donor with acute or convalescent COVID-19. The donor label of this sample is uncertain. The specimen was peripheral blood.

CDR3 residues: CASRPGGLDGYTF. CDR3 coding DNA: TGTGCCAGCAGACCGGGAGGTTTGGATGGCTACACCTTC. This chain connects TRBV6-5 to TRBJ1-2; D gene uncertain. CDR1 and CDR2 from the germline V gene are MNHEY and SVGAGI. The CDR3 covers 13 residues. Trimming cost V 6 bases and J 6 bases, with 14 bases left between them.